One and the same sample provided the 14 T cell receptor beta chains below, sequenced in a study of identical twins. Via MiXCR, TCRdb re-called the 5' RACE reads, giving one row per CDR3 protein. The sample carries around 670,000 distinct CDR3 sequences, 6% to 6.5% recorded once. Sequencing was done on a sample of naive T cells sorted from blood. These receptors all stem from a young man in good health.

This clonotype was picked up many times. This chain's CDR3 is CSARDHGASYGYTF. The DNA for the CDR3 is TGCAGTGCTAGGGACCACGGGGCCAGCTATGGCTACACCTTC. The chain has TRBV20-1 and TRBJ1-2, with a possible D match to TRBD1 (5 bases). This CDR3 is 14 amino acids long. Between the trimmed V and J ends, which lost 3 bases and 4 bases, there was a span of 15 bases. Germline V gives CDR1 DFQATT, CDR2 SNEGSKA (reference sequence).

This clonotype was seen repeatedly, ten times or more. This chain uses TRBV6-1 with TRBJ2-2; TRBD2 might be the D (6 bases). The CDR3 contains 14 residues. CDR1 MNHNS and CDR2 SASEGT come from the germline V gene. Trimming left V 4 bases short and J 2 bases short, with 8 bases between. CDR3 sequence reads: CASSGRDNTGELFF. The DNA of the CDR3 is TGTGCCAGCAGTGGGCGGGACAACACCGGGGAGCTGTTTTTT.

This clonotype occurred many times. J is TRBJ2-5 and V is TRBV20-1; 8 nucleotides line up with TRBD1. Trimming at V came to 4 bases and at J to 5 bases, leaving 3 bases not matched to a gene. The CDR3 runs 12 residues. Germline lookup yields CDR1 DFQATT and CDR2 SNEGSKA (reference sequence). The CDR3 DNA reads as TGCAGTGCTATGGACAGGGCGGAGACCCAGTACTTC. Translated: CSAMDRAETQYF.

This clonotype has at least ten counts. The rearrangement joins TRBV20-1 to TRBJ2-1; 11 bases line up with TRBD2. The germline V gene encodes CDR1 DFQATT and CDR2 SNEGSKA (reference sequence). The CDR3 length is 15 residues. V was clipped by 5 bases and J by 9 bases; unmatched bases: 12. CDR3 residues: CSAVEVSGRAGEQFF. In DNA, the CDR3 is TGCAGTGCTGTCGAAGTTAGCGGGAGGGCCGGTGAGCAGTTCTTC.

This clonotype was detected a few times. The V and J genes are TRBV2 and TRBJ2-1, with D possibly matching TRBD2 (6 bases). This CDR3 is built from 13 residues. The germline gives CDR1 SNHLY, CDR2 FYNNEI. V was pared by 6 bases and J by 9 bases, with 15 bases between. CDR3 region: CASRGRSMVEQFF. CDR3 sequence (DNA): TGTGCCAGCAGAGGGAGGTCTATGGTTGAGCAGTTCTTC.

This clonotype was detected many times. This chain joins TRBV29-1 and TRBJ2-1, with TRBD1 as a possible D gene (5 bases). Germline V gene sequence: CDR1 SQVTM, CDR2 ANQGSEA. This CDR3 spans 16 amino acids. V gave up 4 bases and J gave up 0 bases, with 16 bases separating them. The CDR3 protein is CSVVGRERSSYNEQFF. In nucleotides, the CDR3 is TGCAGCGTTGTTGGCAGGGAACGGAGCTCCTACAATGAGCAGTTCTTC.

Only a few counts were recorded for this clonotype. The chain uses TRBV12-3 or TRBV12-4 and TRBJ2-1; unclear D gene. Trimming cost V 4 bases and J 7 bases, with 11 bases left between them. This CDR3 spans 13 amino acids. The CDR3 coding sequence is TGTGCCAGCAGTTACCGACGGGCGAATGAGCAGTTCTTC. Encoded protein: CASSYRRANEQFF.

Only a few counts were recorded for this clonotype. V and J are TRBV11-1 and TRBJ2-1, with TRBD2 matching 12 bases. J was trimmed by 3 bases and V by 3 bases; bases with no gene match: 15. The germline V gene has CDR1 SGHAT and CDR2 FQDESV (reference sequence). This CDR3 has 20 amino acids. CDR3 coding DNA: TGTGCCAGCAGCTTTCCGGGACAGGGCCTAGCGGGAGGGCTCTACAATGAGCAGTTCTTC. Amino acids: CASSFPGQGLAGGLYNEQFF.

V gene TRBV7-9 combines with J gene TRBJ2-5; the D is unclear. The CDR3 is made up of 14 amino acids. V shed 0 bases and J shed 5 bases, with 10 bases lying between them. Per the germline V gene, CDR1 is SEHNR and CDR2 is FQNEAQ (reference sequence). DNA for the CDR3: TGTGCCAGCAGCTTAGCGCCCGCATTGGAGACCCAGTACTTC. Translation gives CASSLAPALETQYF.

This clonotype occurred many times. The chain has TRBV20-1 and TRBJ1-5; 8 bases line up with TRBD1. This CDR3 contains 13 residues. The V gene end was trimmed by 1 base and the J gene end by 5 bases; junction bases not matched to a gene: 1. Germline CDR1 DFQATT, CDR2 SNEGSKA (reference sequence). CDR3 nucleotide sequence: TGCAGTGCTAGAGTACAGGGGGATCAGCCCCAGCATTTT. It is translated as CSARVQGDQPQHF.

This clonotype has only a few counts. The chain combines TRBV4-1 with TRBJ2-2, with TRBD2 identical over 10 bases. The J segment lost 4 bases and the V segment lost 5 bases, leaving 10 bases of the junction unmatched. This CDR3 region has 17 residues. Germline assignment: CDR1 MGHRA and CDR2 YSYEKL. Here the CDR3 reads CASSSGGGPSSTGELFF. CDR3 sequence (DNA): TGCGCCAGCAGCAGCGGGGGGGGGCCTAGTTCCACCGGGGAGCTGTTTTTT.

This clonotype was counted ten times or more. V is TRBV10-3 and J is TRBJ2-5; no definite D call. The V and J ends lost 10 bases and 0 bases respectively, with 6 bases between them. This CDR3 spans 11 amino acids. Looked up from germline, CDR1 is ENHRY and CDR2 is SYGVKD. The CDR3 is CATTNQETQYF. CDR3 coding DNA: TGTGCCACCACCAACCAAGAGACCCAGTACTTC.

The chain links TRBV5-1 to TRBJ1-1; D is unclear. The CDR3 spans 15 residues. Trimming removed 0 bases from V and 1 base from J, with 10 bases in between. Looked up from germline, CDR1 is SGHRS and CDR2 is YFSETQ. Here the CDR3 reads CASSLGRVENTEAFF. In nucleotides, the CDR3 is TGCGCCAGCAGCTTGGGGAGGGTCGAGAACACTGAAGCTTTCTTT.

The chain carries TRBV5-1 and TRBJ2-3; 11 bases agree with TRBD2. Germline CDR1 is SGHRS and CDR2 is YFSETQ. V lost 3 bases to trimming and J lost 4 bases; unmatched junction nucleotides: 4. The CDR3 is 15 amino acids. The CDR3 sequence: CASSSLAGVADTQYF. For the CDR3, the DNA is TGCGCCAGCAGCTCACTAGCGGGAGTGGCAGATACGCAGTATTTT.